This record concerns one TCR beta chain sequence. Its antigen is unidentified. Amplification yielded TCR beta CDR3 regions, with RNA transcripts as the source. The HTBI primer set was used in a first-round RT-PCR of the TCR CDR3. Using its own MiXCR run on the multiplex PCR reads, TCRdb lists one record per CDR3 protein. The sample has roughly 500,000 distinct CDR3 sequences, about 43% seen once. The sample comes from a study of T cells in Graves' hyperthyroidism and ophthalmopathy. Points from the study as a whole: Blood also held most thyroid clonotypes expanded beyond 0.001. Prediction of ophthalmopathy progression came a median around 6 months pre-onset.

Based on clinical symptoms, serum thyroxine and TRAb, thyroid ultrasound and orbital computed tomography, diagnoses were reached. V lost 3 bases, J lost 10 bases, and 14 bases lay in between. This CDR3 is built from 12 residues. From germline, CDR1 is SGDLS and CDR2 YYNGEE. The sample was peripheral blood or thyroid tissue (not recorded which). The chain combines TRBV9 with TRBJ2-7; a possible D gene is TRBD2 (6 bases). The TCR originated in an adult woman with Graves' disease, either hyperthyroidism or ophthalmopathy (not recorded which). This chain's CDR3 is CASSGSRGLQYF. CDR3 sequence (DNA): TGTGCCAGCAGCGGATCCCGGGGACTTCAGTACTTC.